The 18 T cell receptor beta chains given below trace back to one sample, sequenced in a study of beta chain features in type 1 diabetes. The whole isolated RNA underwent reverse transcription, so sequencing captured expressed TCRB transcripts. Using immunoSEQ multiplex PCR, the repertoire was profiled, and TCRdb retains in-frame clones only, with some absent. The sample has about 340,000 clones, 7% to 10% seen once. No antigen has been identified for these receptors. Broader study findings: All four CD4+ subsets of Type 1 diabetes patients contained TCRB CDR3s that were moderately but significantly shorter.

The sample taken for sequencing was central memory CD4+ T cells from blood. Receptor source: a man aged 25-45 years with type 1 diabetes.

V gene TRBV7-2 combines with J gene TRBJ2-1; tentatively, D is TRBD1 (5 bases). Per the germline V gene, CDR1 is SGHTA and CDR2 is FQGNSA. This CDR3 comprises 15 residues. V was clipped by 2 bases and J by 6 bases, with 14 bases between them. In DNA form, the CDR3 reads TGTGCCAGCAGCTTAAGTAAGGCAGGGCCCAATGAGCAGTTCTTC. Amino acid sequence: CASSLSKAGPNEQFF.

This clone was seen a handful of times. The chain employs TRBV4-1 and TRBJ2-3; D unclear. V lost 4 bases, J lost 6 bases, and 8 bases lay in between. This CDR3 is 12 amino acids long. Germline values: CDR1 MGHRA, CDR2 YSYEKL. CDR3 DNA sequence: TGCGCCAGCAGCCCGAATTGGGATACGCAGTATTTT. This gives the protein CASSPNWDTQYF.

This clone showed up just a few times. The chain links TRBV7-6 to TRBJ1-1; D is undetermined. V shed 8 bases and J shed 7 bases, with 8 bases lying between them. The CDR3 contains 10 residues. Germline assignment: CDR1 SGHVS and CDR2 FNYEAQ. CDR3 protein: CASGRVEAFF. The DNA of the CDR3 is TGTGCCAGCGGGCGGGTTGAAGCTTTCTTT.

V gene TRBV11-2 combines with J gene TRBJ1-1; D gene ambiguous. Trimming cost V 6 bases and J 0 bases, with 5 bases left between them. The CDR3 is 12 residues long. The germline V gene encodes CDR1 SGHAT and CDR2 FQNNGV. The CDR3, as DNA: TGTGCCAGCAGTTCAATGAACACTGAAGCTTTCTTT. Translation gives CASSSMNTEAFF.

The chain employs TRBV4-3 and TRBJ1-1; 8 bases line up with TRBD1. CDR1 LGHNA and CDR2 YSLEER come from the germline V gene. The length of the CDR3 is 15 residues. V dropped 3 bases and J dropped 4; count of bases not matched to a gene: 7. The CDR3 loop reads CASSHVQGARTEAFF. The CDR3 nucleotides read TGCGCCAGCAGCCACGTTCAGGGGGCGCGCACTGAAGCTTTCTTT.

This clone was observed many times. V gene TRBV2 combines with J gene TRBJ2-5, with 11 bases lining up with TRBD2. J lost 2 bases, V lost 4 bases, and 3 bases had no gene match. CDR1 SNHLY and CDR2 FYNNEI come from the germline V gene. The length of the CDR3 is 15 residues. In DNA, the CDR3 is TGTGCCAGCAGTGGACTAGCGGGGCCGCAAGAGACCCAGTACTTC. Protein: CASSGLAGPQETQYF.

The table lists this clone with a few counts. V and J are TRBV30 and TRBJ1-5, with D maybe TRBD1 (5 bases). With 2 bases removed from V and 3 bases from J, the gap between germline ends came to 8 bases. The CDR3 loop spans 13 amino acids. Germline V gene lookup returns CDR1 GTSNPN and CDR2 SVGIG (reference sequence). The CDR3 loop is CAWSWGLNQPQHF. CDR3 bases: TGTGCCTGGAGTTGGGGCCTCAATCAGCCCCAGCATTTT.

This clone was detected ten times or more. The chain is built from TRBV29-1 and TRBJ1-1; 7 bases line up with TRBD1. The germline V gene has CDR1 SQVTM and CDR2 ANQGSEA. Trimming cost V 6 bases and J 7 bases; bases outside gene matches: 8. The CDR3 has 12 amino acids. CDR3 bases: TGCAGCGTCGGAGACAGGGTTCGTGAAGCTTTCTTT. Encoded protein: CSVGDRVREAFF.

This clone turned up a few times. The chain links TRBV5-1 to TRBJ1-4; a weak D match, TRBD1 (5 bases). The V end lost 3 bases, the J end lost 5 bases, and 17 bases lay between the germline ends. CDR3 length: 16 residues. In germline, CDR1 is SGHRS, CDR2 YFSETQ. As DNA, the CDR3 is TGCGCCAGCAGCTCGGGACCCACGGGAGAAAATGAAAAACTGTTTTTT. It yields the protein CASSSGPTGENEKLFF.

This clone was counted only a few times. The CDR3: CASRPDLVKNIQYF. The CDR3 DNA sequence: TGTGCCAGCAGACCGGATCTAGTTAAAAACATTCAGTACTTC. This chain links TRBV28 with TRBJ2-4; D remains unclear. CDR3 length: 14 residues. V gave up 6 bases and J gave up 4 bases, with 13 bases separating them. Germline V CDR1 and CDR2: MDHEN, SYDVKM.

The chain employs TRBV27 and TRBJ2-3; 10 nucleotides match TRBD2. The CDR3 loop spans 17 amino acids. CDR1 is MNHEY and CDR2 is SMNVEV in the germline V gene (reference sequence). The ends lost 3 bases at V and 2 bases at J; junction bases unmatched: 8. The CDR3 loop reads CASSLLSSGGATDTQYF. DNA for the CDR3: TGTGCCAGCAGTTTGTTATCGAGCGGGGGGGCCACAGATACGCAGTATTTT.

The CDR3 reads CSVGQGLSSNQPQHF. The CDR3 region has the DNA TGCAGCGTTGGTCAAGGACTGTCTAGCAATCAGCCCCAGCATTTT. The V call is TRBV29-1, the J call TRBJ1-5, with unresolved D. Germline V gene lookup returns CDR1 SQVTM and CDR2 ANQGSEA. This CDR3 has 15 residues. The germline V and J ends were trimmed by 4 bases and 0 bases, with 13 bases remaining between them.

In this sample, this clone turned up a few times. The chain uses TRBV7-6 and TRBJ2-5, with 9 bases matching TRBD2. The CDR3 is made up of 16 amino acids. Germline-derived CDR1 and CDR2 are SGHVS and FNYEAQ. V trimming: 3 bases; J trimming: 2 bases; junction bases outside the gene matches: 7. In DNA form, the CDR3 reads TGTGCCAGCAGCTTGACTAGCGGTGACTTTCAAGAGACCCAGTACTTC. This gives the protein CASSLTSGDFQETQYF.

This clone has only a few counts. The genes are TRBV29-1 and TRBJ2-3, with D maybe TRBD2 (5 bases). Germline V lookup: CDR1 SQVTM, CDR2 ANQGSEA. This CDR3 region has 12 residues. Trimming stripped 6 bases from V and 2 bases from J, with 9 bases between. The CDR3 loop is CSVERDTDTQYF. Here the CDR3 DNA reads TGCAGCGTCGAGAGGGACACAGATACGCAGTATTTT.

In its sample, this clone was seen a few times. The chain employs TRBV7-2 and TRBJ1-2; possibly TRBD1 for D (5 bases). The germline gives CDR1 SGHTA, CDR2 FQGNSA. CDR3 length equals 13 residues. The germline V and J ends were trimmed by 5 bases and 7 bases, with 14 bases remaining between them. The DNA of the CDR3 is TGTGCCAGCAGCCCCTCAGGGAGTGGTGGCTACACCTTC. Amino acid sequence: CASSPSGSGGYTF.

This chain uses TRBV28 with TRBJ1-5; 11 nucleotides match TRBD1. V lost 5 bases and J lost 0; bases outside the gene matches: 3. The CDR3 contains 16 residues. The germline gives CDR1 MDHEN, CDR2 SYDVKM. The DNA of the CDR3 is TGTGCCAGCAGTCCGGGACAGGGGGTTAGCAATCAGCCCCAGCATTTT. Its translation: CASSPGQGVSNQPQHF. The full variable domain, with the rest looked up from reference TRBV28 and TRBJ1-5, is DVKVTQSSRYLVKRTGEKVFLECVQDMDHENMFWYRQDPGLGLRLIYFSYDVKMKEKGDIPEGYSVSREKKERFSLILESASTNQTSMYLCASSPGQGVSNQPQHFGDGTRLSIL.

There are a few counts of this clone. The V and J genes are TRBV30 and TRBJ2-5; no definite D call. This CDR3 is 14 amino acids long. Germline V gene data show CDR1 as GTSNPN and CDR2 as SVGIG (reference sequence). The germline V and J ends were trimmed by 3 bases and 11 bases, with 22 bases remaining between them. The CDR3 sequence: CAWSPTPITPKQYF. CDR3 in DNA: TGTGCCTGGAGCCCTACCCCCATTACACCTAAGCAGTACTTC. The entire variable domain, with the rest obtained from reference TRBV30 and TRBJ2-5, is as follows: SQTIHQWPATLVQPVGSPLSLECTVEGTSNPNLYWYRQAAGRGLQLLFYSVGIGQISSEVPQNLSASRPQDRQFILSSKKLLLSDSGFYLCAWSPTPITPKQYFGPGTRLLVL.

Here the CDR3 reads CAWSSGQGGSPLHF. DNA for the CDR3: TGTGCCTGGAGCTCGGGACAGGGTGGTTCACCCCTCCACTTT. The rearrangement links TRBV30 to TRBJ1-6; TRBD1 matches at 9 bases. This CDR3 spans 14 amino acids. V trimming: 3 bases; J trimming: 9 bases; junction bases outside the gene matches: 6. Germline V gene lookup returns CDR1 GTSNPN and CDR2 SVGIG (reference sequence).